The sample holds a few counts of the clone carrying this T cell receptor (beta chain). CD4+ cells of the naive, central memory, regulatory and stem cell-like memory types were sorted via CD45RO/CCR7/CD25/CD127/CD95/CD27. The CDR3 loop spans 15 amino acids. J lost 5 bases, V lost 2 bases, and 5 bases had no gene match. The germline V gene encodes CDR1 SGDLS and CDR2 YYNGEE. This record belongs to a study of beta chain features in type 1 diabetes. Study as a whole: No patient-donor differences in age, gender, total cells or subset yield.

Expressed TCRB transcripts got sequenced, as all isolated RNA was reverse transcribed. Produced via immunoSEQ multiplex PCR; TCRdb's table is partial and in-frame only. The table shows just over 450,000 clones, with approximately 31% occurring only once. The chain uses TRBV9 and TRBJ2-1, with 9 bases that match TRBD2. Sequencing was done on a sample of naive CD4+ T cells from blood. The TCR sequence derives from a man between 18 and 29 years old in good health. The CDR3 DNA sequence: TGTGCCAGCAGCGTCCGGACTAGCGCAGACAATGAGCAGTTCTTC. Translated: CASSVRTSADNEQFF.